Below, 5 T cell receptor beta chains from the same sample are listed, as sequenced in a study of T cell repertoires in cytomegalovirus infection. TCRdb fed the reads into MiXCR, producing one record per CDR3 protein. The repertoire holds over 250,000 distinct CDR3 sequences, roughly a fifth seen once, with roughly a fifth in the top ten. Antigen specificity for these receptors is unknown. The material sequenced was cultured PBMCs, taken from culture after CMV antigen stimulation. These receptors all stem from a human donor in good health (CMV status not recorded). Some clones in this sample may be carry-over from other donors' samples.

The chain joins TRBV7-6 to TRBJ1-5; D is unclear. This CDR3 comprises 13 residues. V dropped 3 bases and J dropped 4 bases, with 7 bases sitting between them. Looked up from germline, CDR1 is SGHVS and CDR2 is FNYEAQ. CDR3 sequence: CASSLSKNQPQHF. The CDR3 DNA reads TGTGCCAGCAGCTTGTCTAAGAATCAGCCCCAGCATTTT.

This clonotype was observed a handful of times. The rearrangement uses TRBV28 and TRBJ2-2, with TRBD2 matching 11 bases. CDR3 length: 18 residues. V trimming: 1 base; J trimming: 2 bases; junction bases outside the gene matches: 6. Germline assignment: CDR1 MDHEN and CDR2 SYDVKM. The CDR3 nucleotides read TGTGCCAGCAGTTTATATAGCGGGAGGGACCGTAACACCGGGGAGCTGTTTTTT. As protein: CASSLYSGRDRNTGELFF. Full variable domain (outside the CDR3, taken from reference TRBV28 and TRBJ2-2): DVKVTQSSRYLVKRTGEKVFLECVQDMDHENMFWYRQDPGLGLRLIYFSYDVKMKEKGDIPEGYSVSREKKERFSLILESASTNQTSMYLCASSLYSGRDRNTGELFFGEGSRLTVL.

This clonotype has a handful of counts. The J gene is TRBJ2-1, the V gene TRBV19, with 8 bases fitting TRBD2. Per the germline V gene, CDR1 is LNHDA and CDR2 is SQIVND (reference sequence). CDR3 length: 13 residues. J gave up 4 bases and V 10 bases, and 6 bases lay outside the gene matches. DNA of the CDR3: TGTGCCACCGTAGCGGGGCCATACAATGAGCAGTTCTTC. Translation gives CATVAGPYNEQFF.

Many counts were recorded for this clonotype. The chain carries TRBV10-3 and TRBJ2-5; maybe TRBD2 (6 bases). Trimming cost V 10 bases and J 4 bases, with 19 bases left between them. CDR1 ENHRY and CDR2 SYGVKD come from the germline V gene. CDR3 length equals 14 residues. The CDR3 loop is CATDRGGPGETQYF. The CDR3, as DNA: TGTGCCACCGACCGTGGAGGGCCTGGAGAGACCCAGTACTTC.

This clonotype was seen just once. The rearrangement joins TRBV11-2 to TRBJ1-2; TRBD1 aligns across 7 bases. The J segment lost 4 bases and the V segment lost 5 bases, leaving 7 bases of the junction unmatched. The germline CDR1 and CDR2 sequences are SGHAT and FQNNGV. The length of the CDR3 is 14 residues. The CDR3, as DNA: TGTGCCAGCAGCACCTTCGACAGGGTCTATGGCTACACCTTC. Its protein is CASSTFDRVYGYTF.